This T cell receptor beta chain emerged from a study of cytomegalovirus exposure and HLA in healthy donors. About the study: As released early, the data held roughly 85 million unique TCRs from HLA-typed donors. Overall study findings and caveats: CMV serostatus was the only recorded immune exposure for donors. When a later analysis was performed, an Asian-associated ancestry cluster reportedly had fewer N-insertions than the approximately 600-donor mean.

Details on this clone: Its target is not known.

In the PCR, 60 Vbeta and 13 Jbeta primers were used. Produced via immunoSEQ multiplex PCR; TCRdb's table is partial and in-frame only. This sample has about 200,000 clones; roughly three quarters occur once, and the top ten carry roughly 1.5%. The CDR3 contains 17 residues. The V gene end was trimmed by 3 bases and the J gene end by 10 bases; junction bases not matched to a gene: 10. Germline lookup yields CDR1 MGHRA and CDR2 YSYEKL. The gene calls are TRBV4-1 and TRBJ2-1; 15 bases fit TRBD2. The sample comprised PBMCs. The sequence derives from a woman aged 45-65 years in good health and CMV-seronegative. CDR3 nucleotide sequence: TGCGCCAGCAGCCATCACCAAGGACTAGCGGGAGGGCCGGAGCAGTTCTTC. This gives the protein CASSHHQGLAGGPEQFF.